This T cell receptor (beta chain) was sequenced during a study of blood T cell repertoires in COVID-19. The V gene's germline CDR1 is MNHNS and CDR2 SASEGT. This CDR3 contains 20 residues. Losses at the gene ends were 1 base for V and 3 bases for J; bases not matched to a gene: 14. Method: immunoSEQ multiplex PCR; TCRdb's copy keeps in-frame clones and lacks some. Of 150,000 to 200,000 clones listed, over 70% are singletons. The origin of this receptor is a man between 60 and 75 years old with acute or convalescent COVID-19. The gene calls are TRBV6-1 and TRBJ2-2; TRBD2 matches 10 bases. The sequenced material came from peripheral blood. CDR3 in amino acids: CASSEGYVISGGPYTGELFF. In nucleotides, the CDR3 is TGTGCCAGCAGTGAAGGCTACGTCATTAGCGGGGGGCCTTACACCGGGGAGCTGTTTTTT.